A selection of T cell receptor beta chains follows, all from one sample in a study of cytomegalovirus exposure and HLA in healthy donors. Only in-frame clones appear in the TCRdb table, and some are missing; sequencing was by immunoSEQ multiplex PCR. The sample has over 80,000 clones, approximately 75% seen once. Input material: PBMCs. These receptors came from a woman aged 70-85 years in good health and CMV-seropositive. CDR3s include the opening cysteine and the closing phenylalanine or tryptophan. The D gene is left open where the match is weak. For some rows the clone size is stated as once, few or many, or as a class when expanded; others skip it.

>-|TRBV28|TRBJ2-1|TRBD2
CASSLAGGEQFF
TGTGCCAGCAGTCTAGCGGGAGGGGAGCAGTTCTTC
>once|TRBV18|TRBJ1-4|-
CASTYGQNEELFF
TGTGCCAGCACATACGGACAGAATGAAGAACTGTTTTTT
>-|TRBV11-3|TRBJ2-6|TRBD1
CASSPGSGTGGKGANVLTF
TGTGCCAGCAGCCCCGGTTCTGGGACAGGGGGCAAAGGGGCCAACGTCCTGACTTTC
>-|TRBV4-3|TRBJ2-1|-
CASSLELYNEQFF
TGCGCCAGCAGCCTAGAACTATACAATGAGCAGTTCTTC
>-|TRBV20-1|TRBJ1-1|-
CSAQYTEAFF
TGCAGTGCTCAGTACACTGAAGCTTTCTTT
>-|TRBV30|TRBJ2-1|TRBD2
CAWDGTSGRGDYNEQFF
TGTGCCTGGGACGGGACTAGCGGGAGGGGTGACTACAATGAGCAGTTCTTC
>-|TRBV2|TRBJ2-3|-
CASSVWRTAYTDTQYF
TGTGCCAGCAGTGTATGGAGGACAGCCTACACAGATACGCAGTATTTT
>-|TRBV7-8|TRBJ2-7|TRBD2
CASSSGTSGAYEQYF
TGTGCCAGCAGCTCAGGGACTAGCGGGGCCTACGAGCAGTACTTC
>-|TRBV5-8|TRBJ1-1|-
CASSLGAGTEAFF
TGTGCCAGCAGCTTGGGGGCGGGCACTGAAGCTTTCTTT
>-|TRBV28|TRBJ2-3|TRBD2
CASSFGAGGRDTQYF
TGTGCCAGCAGTTTCGGAGCGGGGGGGCGAGATACGCAGTATTTT
>once|TRBV5-1|TRBJ1-2|TRBD1
CASSGDSYGYTF
TGCGCCAGCAGCGGGGACAGCTATGGCTACACCTTC
>-|TRBV5-1|TRBJ1-4|-
CASSLLATNEKLFF
TGCGCCAGCAGCTTGCTTGCAACTAATGAAAAACTGTTTTTT
>-|TRBV28|TRBJ2-3|-
CASSSETKLITDTQYF
TGTGCCAGCAGTAGCGAGACCAAACTAATCACAGATACGCAGTATTTT
>-|TRBV10-2|TRBJ1-2|TRBD1
CATIQGATYGYTF
TGCGCCACCATACAGGGGGCAACCTATGGCTACACCTTC
>few|TRBV18|TRBJ2-7|-
CASSLRRAAEQYF
TGTGCCAGCTCGCTCAGGAGGGCAGCCGAGCAGTACTTC
>-|TRBV2|TRBJ2-5|-
CASRTDSQETQYF
TGTGCCAGCAGAACCGACAGCCAAGAGACCCAGTACTTC
>-|TRBV7-9|TRBJ2-1|-
CASSHTLGEQFF
TGTGCCAGCAGCCATACACTCGGGGAGCAGTTCTTC
>-|TRBV18|TRBJ1-2|TRBD1
CASSEGQKDGYTF
TGTGCCAGCTCCGAGGGACAGAAGGATGGCTACACCTTC